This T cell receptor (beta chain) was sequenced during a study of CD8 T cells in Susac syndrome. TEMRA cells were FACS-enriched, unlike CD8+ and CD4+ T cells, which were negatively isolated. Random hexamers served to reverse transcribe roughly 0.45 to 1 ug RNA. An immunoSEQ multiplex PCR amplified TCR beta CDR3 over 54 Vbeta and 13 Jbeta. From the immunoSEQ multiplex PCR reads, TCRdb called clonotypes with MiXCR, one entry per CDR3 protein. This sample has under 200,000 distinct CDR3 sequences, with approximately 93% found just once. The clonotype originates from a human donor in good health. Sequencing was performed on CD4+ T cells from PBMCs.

CDR3 bases: TGCAGCGTTGGGGGGGGAGTGGGTCAGCCCCAGCATTTT. Protein: CSVGGGVGQPQHF. V usage is TRBV29-1 and J usage is TRBJ1-5; D is perhaps TRBD1 (5 bases). The CDR3 spans 13 residues. V was cut by 4 bases and J by 6 bases, with 13 bases left in between. The germline V gene encodes CDR1 SQVTM and CDR2 ANQGSEA.